These 5 T cell receptor beta chains came from one sample sequenced in a study of T cell repertoires in cytomegalovirus infection (dated by TCRdb to between 2017 and 2020). These reads were obtained on an Illumina HiSeq 1500. In-frame beta chains were kept once TCRdb had trimmed the public reads at Q25 with fastp and called clones with MiXCR. Each CDR3 protein gets just one entry, which takes the most common genes and DNA from the rows behind it. A total of almost 300,000 distinct CDR3 sequences appear in this sample, about 8.8% of them only once. The ten largest clones take up approximately 2.4% of the sample. Specimen: PBMCs. The source of these receptors is a human donor in good health (CMV status not recorded). Some clones in this sample may be carry-over from other donors' samples.

The J gene is TRBJ1-2, the V gene TRBV20-1; tentatively, D is TRBD1 (5 bases). Trimming left V 1 base short and J 3 bases short, with 6 bases between. The V gene's germline CDR1 is DFQATT and CDR2 SNEGSKA (reference sequence). This CDR3 is 12 amino acids long. CDR3 bases: TGCAGTGCTAGAGGACAGTACTATGGCTACACCTTC. Amino acids: CSARGQYYGYTF.

This clonotype was recorded many times. The chain has TRBV24-1 and TRBJ1-1; D is perhaps TRBD1 (6 bases). The germline V gene encodes CDR1 KGHDR and CDR2 SFDVKD. Trimming took off 0 bases at V and 1 base at J, with 8 bases between the two ends. The length of the CDR3 is 15 residues. The CDR3 DNA reads as TGTGCCACCAGTGATTTGAGGACAGCGAACACTGAAGCTTTCTTT. It encodes CATSDLRTANTEAFF.

This clonotype was counted only a few times. The rearrangement links TRBV7-9 to TRBJ2-7; weak D call: TRBD2 (6 bases). Per germline, CDR1 SEHNR and CDR2 FQNEAQ (reference sequence). Trimming removed 1 base at V and 8 bases at J, with 21 bases between. The CDR3 contains 16 residues. CDR3 in amino acids: CASSLGVSGTPRKQYF. In DNA, the CDR3 is TGTGCCAGCAGCTTAGGGGTGAGTGGGACTCCTAGGAAGCAGTACTTC.

This clonotype was counted many times. The genes are TRBV7-8 and TRBJ2-1, with TRBD2 as a possible D gene (5 bases). Germline CDR1 and CDR2: SGHVS and FQNEAQ. There are 13 residues in the CDR3. Trimming removed 2 bases from V and 6 bases from J, with 8 bases in between. The CDR3 sequence is CASSLRTSNEQFF. For the CDR3, the DNA is TGTGCCAGCAGCTTAAGAACTAGCAATGAGCAGTTCTTC.

This clonotype occurred many times. This chain links TRBV20-1 with TRBJ2-7; D might be TRBD2 (6 bases). The CDR3 loop spans 14 amino acids. The germline V gene encodes CDR1 DFQATT and CDR2 SNEGSKA (reference sequence). The V end lost 5 bases, the J end lost 2 bases, and 16 bases lay between the germline ends. CDR3 loop: CSALRDSQAYEQYV. CDR3 DNA: TGCAGTGCTCTCCGGGACTCCCAAGCCTACGAGCAGTACGTC.